Below are 14 T cell receptor beta chains sequenced from a single sample in a study of T cell responses to AZD1222 COVID-19 vaccine. TCRdb's table, derived via immunoSEQ multiplex PCR, lists solely in-frame clones and lacks some. This repertoire shows some 200,000 clones, about 94% found once; its top ten account for over 1.5%. The material sequenced was peripheral blood, taken 28 days after the second dose of the MenACWY control vaccine. These receptors all stem from an adult who received the MenACWY meningococcal vaccine as a control.

The chain recombines TRBV10-3 with TRBJ2-2, with D possibly being TRBD1 (6 bases). Trimming left V 0 bases short and J 1 base short, with 9 bases between. The CDR3 spans 16 residues. Germline CDR1 is ENHRY and CDR2 is SYGVKD. CDR3 nucleotide sequence: TGTGCCATCAGTGAGTCGAAGACAGGGAACACCGGGGAGCTGTTTTTT. Translation: CAISESKTGNTGELFF.

The chain employs TRBV6-5 and TRBJ2-7, with 8 bases that match TRBD2. The CDR3 extends over 15 amino acids. With V trimmed by 6 bases and J by 5 bases, 12 bases remained unmatched. The germline CDR1 and CDR2 sequences are MNHEY and SVGAGI. The CDR3 sequence is CASRKPSGGSHEQYF. CDR3 DNA sequence: TGTGCCAGCAGAAAGCCCAGCGGGGGAAGCCACGAGCAGTACTTC.

The chain carries TRBV14 and TRBJ2-3, with unresolved D. This CDR3 spans 13 amino acids. CDR1 is SGHDN, CDR2 FVKESK, per germline. V was trimmed by 2 bases and J by 5 bases, leaving 8 bases between them. Here the CDR3 reads CASSQFVGDTQYF. The CDR3 DNA reads as TGTGCCAGCAGCCAATTTGTGGGAGATACGCAGTATTTT.

J is TRBJ1-6 and V is TRBV19; 9 bases agree with TRBD1. Germline V gene lookup returns CDR1 LNHDA and CDR2 SQIVND (reference sequence). V gave up 6 bases and J gave up 5 bases; unmatched junction bases: 8. CDR3 length: 16 residues. CDR3 in amino acids: CASRTLDRGNNSPLHF. CDR3 coding DNA: TGTGCCAGTAGAACCTTGGACAGGGGCAATAATTCACCCCTCCACTTT.

The rearrangement links TRBV5-5 to TRBJ2-7, with D perhaps matching TRBD2 (6 bases). Trimming took 4 bases from V and 3 from J, leaving 17 bases between them. The CDR3 contains 15 residues. The germline V gene has CDR1 SGHKS and CDR2 YYEKEE (reference sequence). CDR3 residues: CASSVNGGSIYEQYF. CDR3 in DNA: TGTGCCAGCAGCGTTAATGGGGGGTCGATCTACGAGCAGTACTTC.

The V gene is TRBV9, the J gene TRBJ2-3; TRBD1 might be the D (6 bases). The CDR3 is made up of 12 amino acids. Trimming removed 1 base from V and 6 bases from J, with 6 bases in between. CDR1 and CDR2 (germline): SGDLS, YYNGEE. This chain's CDR3 is CASSVQGDTQYF. The CDR3 DNA reads as TGTGCCAGCAGCGTACAGGGGGATACGCAGTATTTT.

The chain couples TRBV7-6 to TRBJ1-5; no firm D call. The germline V and J ends were trimmed by 4 bases and 0 bases, with 10 bases remaining between them. The CDR3 covers 15 residues. Looked up from germline, CDR1 is SGHVS and CDR2 is FNYEAQ. The CDR3 spells CASSSAVDSNQPQHF. Here the CDR3 DNA reads TGTGCCAGCAGCTCCGCGGTCGATAGCAATCAGCCCCAGCATTTT.

The chain carries TRBV5-5 and TRBJ2-7; D gene uncertain. Per germline, CDR1 SGHKS and CDR2 YYEKEE (reference sequence). The CDR3 is 11 amino acids. Trimming stripped 0 bases from V and 6 bases from J, with 4 bases between. This CDR3 reads CASSLDGEQYF. The CDR3 region has the DNA TGTGCCAGCAGCTTGGACGGCGAGCAGTACTTC. The variable domain in full, completed from reference TRBV5-5 and TRBJ2-7, reads DAGVTQSPTHLIKTRGQQVTLRCSPISGHKSVSWYQQVLGQGPQFIFQYYEKEERGRGNFPDRFSARQFPNYSSELNVNALLLGDSALYLCASSLDGEQYFGPGTRLTVT.

Here the CDR3 DNA reads TGTGCCAGCAGCGTAGGAGCGAACACTGAAGCTTTCTTT. This sequence encodes CASSVGANTEAFF. The gene calls are TRBV9 and TRBJ1-1; D is ambiguous. CDR1 SGDLS and CDR2 YYNGEE come from the germline V gene. The CDR3 spans 13 residues. V lost 0 bases, J lost 1 base, and 4 bases lay in between.

In its sample, this clone was seen once. This chain uses TRBV19 with TRBJ1-2; possibly TRBD1 for D (5 bases). Deletions cut 6 bases from V and 12 bases from J, with 26 bases between. Germline CDR1 reads LNHDA; CDR2 reads SQIVND (reference sequence). The CDR3 covers 15 residues. The CDR3 loop is CASSRVGGPNPMDTF. In DNA, the CDR3 is TGTGCCAGTAGCCGAGTTGGGGGACCCAACCCCATGGACACCTTC.

This chain connects TRBV4-1 to TRBJ2-2, with TRBD1 as a possible D gene (6 bases). CDR1 and CDR2 from the germline V gene are MGHRA and YSYEKL. The CDR3 totals 19 residues. Trimming cost V 1 base and J 0 bases, with 18 bases left between them. The CDR3: CASSQGLGWGRTNTGELFF. In DNA, the CDR3 is TGCGCCAGCAGCCAAGGTTTGGGGTGGGGGCGCACGAACACCGGGGAGCTGTTTTTT.

This clone came up once. This sequence joins TRBV3-1 (or the pseudogene TRBV3-2) and TRBJ2-5; perhaps TRBD1 as D (5 bases). Germline values: CDR1 LGHDT, CDR2 YNNKEL (reference sequence). The V and J ends lost 1 base and 3 bases respectively, with 6 bases between them. The CDR3 totals 13 residues. The CDR3 DNA is TGTGCCAGCAGCCAAGGCAGGGAAGAGACCCAGTACTTC. Translated: CASSQGREETQYF.

V usage is TRBV6-5 and J usage is TRBJ2-1, with 8 positions matching TRBD1. Trimming at V came to 6 bases and at J to 5 bases, leaving 6 bases not matched to a gene. CDR1 is MNHEY and CDR2 is SVGAGI in the germline V gene. CDR3 length equals 14 residues. The CDR3 reads CASRADRGNNEQFF. CDR3 DNA: TGTGCCAGCAGGGCCGACAGGGGAAACAATGAGCAGTTCTTC.

The V and J genes are TRBV5-8 and TRBJ2-5; tentative D call: TRBD2 (5 bases). Looked up from germline, CDR1 is SGHTS and CDR2 is YDEGEE. The CDR3 runs to 16 residues. V lost 4 bases, J lost 4 bases, and 20 bases lay in between. CDR3 sequence reads: CASSTPVVGRGETQYF. CDR3 bases: TGTGCCAGCAGCACTCCCGTAGTGGGTCGGGGAGAGACCCAGTACTTC.